The present T cell receptor beta chain was sequenced within a study of T cell responses to AZD1222 COVID-19 vaccine. The CDR3 sequence is 15 residues long. Germline V lookup: CDR1 WNHNN, CDR2 SYGVQD (reference sequence). With V trimmed by 0 bases and J by 7 bases, 5 bases remained unmatched. TCRdb's table, derived via immunoSEQ multiplex PCR, lists solely in-frame clones and lacks some. The table records around 160,000 clones, more than 85% of them present only once. This clone was detected once. What it binds is unknown. Study findings and constraints: Spike-wide vaccine-associated CD4 TCRs dominated at 160-218 and 743-854.

The source was peripheral blood, collected on day 0 of AZD1222 vaccination. The receptor's source is an adult in good health. This chain connects TRBV10-1 to TRBJ1-1, with 10 positions matching TRBD1. CDR3: CASSESGTGAGEAFF. For the CDR3, the DNA is TGCGCCAGCAGTGAGTCTGGGACAGGGGCTGGTGAAGCTTTCTTT.